In its sample, the clone carrying this TCR beta chain was seen many times. This entry belongs to a study of Graves' ophthalmopathy and Graves' hyperthyroidism. Using RNA transcripts, the TCR beta CDR3 regions were amplified. First-round RT-PCR employed HTBI primers, with a second-round multiplex PCR after it. TCRdb reanalysed the multiplex PCR reads using MiXCR and keeps one entry per CDR3 protein. The data show 1 million to 1.3 million distinct CDR3 sequences, 35% to 40% seen once. Looked up from germline, CDR1 is KGHDR and CDR2 is SFDVKD. V shed 5 bases and J shed 7 bases, with 11 bases lying between them. The CDR3 has 13 residues. Hyperthyroidism patients, aged 18 to 65, were newly diagnosed, under 2 months' duration. Researchers turned away patients with other autoimmune diseases, uncontrolled infections, pregnancy or lactation. The diagnostic workup employed clinical symptoms, serum thyroxine, TRAb, thyroid ultrasound and orbital computed tomography.

The sequenced sample consisted of peripheral blood or thyroid tissue (not recorded which). This rearrangement joins TRBV24-1 to TRBJ1-5; D is perhaps TRBD1 (6 bases). The receptor comes from an adult man with Graves' hyperthyroidism. This chain's CDR3 is CATSAQGQQPQHF. The CDR3 DNA sequence: TGTGCCACCAGTGCCCAAGGACAGCAGCCCCAGCATTTT.